These T cell receptor beta chains were read from a single sample in a study of blood T cell repertoires in COVID-19. Sequenced by immunoSEQ multiplex PCR; TCRdb stores in-frame clones only, minus some. This sample has some 90,000 clones, with around nine tenths found just once. Sequencing was performed on peripheral blood. These receptors came from a woman aged 80 or over with acute or convalescent COVID-19. CDR3s include the opening cysteine and the closing phenylalanine or tryptophan. Each record gives: V gene, CDR3 protein.

TRBV27 CASSTTGSTSPLHF
TRBV5-6 CASALGGNEQFF
TRBV6-5 CASSRTSLEGTQYF
TRBV24-1 CATSDLPDRGFPYEQYF
TRBV5-1 CASSLGGQNTEAFF
TRBV6-5 CASSTRDSHSYEQYF
TRBV11-2 CASSLATWGTSPSTDTQYF
TRBV18 CASSPLQAGATGELFF
TRBV24-1 CATSDFRAGPQHF
TRBV18 CASSPLASTDTQYF
TRBV19 CASKVPNKGQGQAIKYNEQFF
TRBV20-1 CSALIQPQHF
TRBV2 CARGHTDTQYF
TRBV2 CASSEGQENEKLFF
TRBV19 CASSKQTVLNTEAFF
TRBV5-1 CASSTGTSGPYEQYF
TRBV6-5 CASSTARFNQPQHF
TRBV19 CASSLSGGITEAFF
TRBV6-6 CASSYVEGSYEQYF
TRBV6-5 CASTPGQGASIQYF
TRBV5-5 CASSLGVLYGYTF
TRBV29-1 CSVSYRNTEAFF
TRBV12-3/TRBV12-4 CASSLGRGQYF
TRBV28 CATQGASSYNEQFF